These 30 T cell receptor beta chains came from one sample sequenced in a study of early T cells in non-severe SARS-CoV-2 infection. From the 5' RACE reads, TCRdb called clonotypes with MiXCR, one entry per CDR3 protein. The sample lists tens of thousands of distinct CDR3 sequences, about 12% occurring once. This specimen consisted of whole blood, obtained at baseline. The source is an adult who was a healthcare worker with PCR-confirmed SARS-CoV-2 infection or an uninfected control (not recorded which). The donor label of this sample is uncertain.

A word on this clonotype: Lacking the conserved final phenylalanine or tryptophan, this CDR3 likely reflects a read error. This chain links TRBV23-1 with TRBJ2-1; D may be TRBD2 (7 bases). TRBV23-1 is treated as an ORF (open reading frame) with a function not yet certain. Deletions cut 8 bases from V and 9 bases from J, with 17 bases between. The CDR3 totals 13 residues. CDR3 region: CASPPRGAREQFY. As DNA, the CDR3 is TGCGCCAGCCCTCCACGGGGGGCCCGTGAGCAGTTCTAC.

A few counts support this clonotype. The chain combines TRBV7-2 with TRBJ1-2; D possibly corresponds to TRBD1 (5 bases). The germline V and J ends were trimmed by 1 base and 7 bases, with 13 bases remaining between them. This CDR3 has 14 amino acids. CDR1 is SGHTA, CDR2 FQGNSA, per germline. CDR3 sequence reads: CASSLELLGVGYTF. CDR3 nucleotides: TGTGCCAGCAGCTTAGAGTTACTGGGGGTTGGCTACACCTTC.

The chain links TRBV2 to TRBJ2-2; the D gene is possibly TRBD2 (6 bases). CDR3 length equals 13 residues. V lost 7 bases and J 9 bases, leaving 15 bases between the germline ends. Germline V gene data show CDR1 as SNHLY and CDR2 as FYNNEI. The CDR3 region has the DNA TGTGCCAGCAAGGACTACAAGGAGCGGGAGCTGTTTTTT. This translates into CASKDYKERELFF. The whole variable domain, filled in from reference TRBV2 and TRBJ2-2, reads EPEVTQTPSHQVTQMGQEVILRCVPISNHLYFYWYRQILGQKVEFLVSFYNNEISEKSEIFDDQFSVERPDGSNFTLKIRSTKLEDSAMYFCASKDYKERELFFGEGSRLTVL.

This clonotype was picked up a small number of times. The chain is built from TRBV11-2 and TRBJ2-7; D perhaps matches TRBD2 (5 bases). The CDR3 length is 15 residues. Germline V gives CDR1 SGHAT, CDR2 FQNNGV. V gave up 1 base and J gave up 3 bases, with 13 bases separating them. The CDR3 bases are TGTGCCAGCAGCTTAGGTCGGGAACCTTACTACGAGCAGTACGTC. Residues: CASSLGREPYYEQYV.

The chain links TRBV2 to TRBJ2-1; D remains ambiguous. The germline CDR1 and CDR2 sequences are SNHLY and FYNNEI. This CDR3 region has 12 residues. V was pared by 8 bases and J by 6 bases, with 11 bases between. The CDR3 sequence is CASGVESNEQFF. The CDR3 DNA is TGTGCCAGCGGGGTGGAGTCCAATGAGCAGTTCTTC.

This chain joins TRBV11-2 and TRBJ2-5; possibly TRBD1 for D (5 bases). V was trimmed by 5 bases and J by 2 bases, leaving 12 bases between them. This CDR3 region has 14 residues. Germline assignment: CDR1 SGHAT and CDR2 FQNNGV. CDR3 amino acids: CASSPRQKQETQYF. The CDR3 nucleotides are TGTGCCAGCAGCCCCCGACAGAAGCAAGAGACCCAGTACTTC.

Only a few counts were recorded for this clonotype. The chain couples TRBV20-1 to TRBJ1-6; 7 bases line up with TRBD1. Germline V lookup: CDR1 DFQATT, CDR2 SNEGSKA (reference sequence). The junction had 7 bases not matched to a gene; V was cut back by 0 bases and J by 5 bases. The CDR3 spans 16 residues. As DNA, the CDR3 is TGCAGTGCTAGAGATCCCGCGGGACAGAATAATTCACCCCTCCACTTT. Amino acid sequence: CSARDPAGQNNSPLHF.

The chain employs TRBV27 and TRBJ2-7, with TRBD1 matching 8 bases. The CDR3 covers 14 residues. Trimming took 5 bases from V and 3 from J; bases not matched to a gene: 6. The V gene's germline CDR1 is MNHEY and CDR2 SMNVEV (reference sequence). The CDR3 region is CASSPSTGVYEQYV. The CDR3 DNA follows: TGTGCCAGCAGTCCGTCGACAGGGGTCTACGAGCAGTACGTC.

In this sample, this clonotype turned up a few times. A read error may account for a junction end that differs from germline. The CDR3 sequence: CRATGRQKSKNIQYF. CDR3 sequence (DNA): TGCAGAGCTACAGGGCGCCAGAAGTCCAAAAACATTCAGTACTTC. This chain connects TRBV20-1 to TRBJ2-4, with a weak D call TRBD1 (6 bases). CDR3 length: 15 amino acids. Germline assignment: CDR1 DFQATT and CDR2 SNEGSKA (reference sequence).

J is TRBJ2-7 and V is TRBV6-1; 11 nucleotides align to TRBD2. Germline values: CDR1 MNHNS, CDR2 SASEGT. The CDR3 length is 14 residues. After removal of 7 bases from V and 5 bases from J, the junction contained 7 bases not matched to a gene. The CDR3 is CASTRLAGTHEQYV. In nucleotides, the CDR3 is TGTGCCAGCACTAGACTAGCGGGGACTCACGAGCAGTACGTC.

This clonotype was found a few times. The rearrangement joins TRBV12-3 or TRBV12-4 to TRBJ1-2, with D unresolved. This CDR3 has 16 amino acids. With 7 bases removed from V and 4 bases from J, the gap between germline ends came to 22 bases. CDR3 in amino acids: CASIFPGWEGGYGYTF. The CDR3 DNA reads TGTGCCAGCATCTTTCCGGGATGGGAGGGAGGCTATGGCTACACCTTC.

The chain uses TRBV11-2 and TRBJ2-1; 8 positions agree with TRBD2. Germline CDR1 and CDR2: SGHAT and FQNNGV. The CDR3 extends over 14 amino acids. Trimming took 4 bases from V and 7 from J; bases not matched to a gene: 6. The CDR3 bases are TGTGCCAGCAGCTCTCTCAGCGGGGGAAATGAGCAGTTCTTC. Protein product: CASSSLSGGNEQFF. The variable domain in full, with the rest retrieved from reference TRBV11-2 and TRBJ2-1, is EAGVAQSPRYKIIEKRQSVAFWCNPISGHATLYWYQQILGQGPKLLIQFQNNGVVDDSQLPKDRFSAERLKGVDSTLKIQPAKLEDSAVYLCASSSLSGGNEQFFGPGTRLTVL.

The chain recombines TRBV29-1 with TRBJ1-2; D is perhaps TRBD1 (5 bases). The CDR3 has 14 amino acids. Between the trimmed V and J ends, which lost 7 bases and 2 bases, there was a span of 17 bases. From germline, CDR1 is SQVTM and CDR2 ANQGSEA. The CDR3 is CSAVPYGDNYGYTF. The CDR3 DNA is TGCAGCGCCGTCCCCTATGGGGACAACTATGGCTACACCTTC.

Of note for this clonotype: It may be a read error: a sequence one base away is much more abundant. The gene calls are TRBV20-1 and TRBJ2-5; D is possibly TRBD2 (5 bases). Germline V CDR1 and CDR2: DFQATT, SNEGSKA (reference sequence). The CDR3 covers 17 residues. CDR3 nucleotide sequence: TGCAGTGCTGGAGACGACCCGGGCCCCGGGGTGGCAGAGACCCAGTACTTC. Encoded protein: CSAGDDPGPGVAETQYF.

This CDR3 reads CASSLLAGGRTQYF. The CDR3 DNA follows: TGTGCCAGCAGCTTACTAGCGGGGGGCCGGACCCAGTACTTC. The genes are TRBV3-1 and TRBJ2-5, with 12 bases identical to TRBD2. This CDR3 is 14 amino acids long. With 5 bases clipped from V and 7 bases from J, the junction kept 5 bases outside the gene matches. Germline V gene lookup returns CDR1 LGHDT and CDR2 YNNKEL (reference sequence).

The rearrangement links TRBV19 to TRBJ2-5; 10 nucleotides line up with TRBD1. This CDR3 has 15 residues. V gave up 4 bases and J gave up 5 bases; unmatched junction bases: 7. Germline CDR1 is LNHDA and CDR2 is SQIVND (reference sequence). CDR3 sequence: CASSTGTGVFETQYF. The DNA of the CDR3 is TGTGCCAGTAGTACTGGGACAGGGGTGTTTGAGACCCAGTACTTC.

V and J are TRBV20-1 and TRBJ2-5; D is unresolved. The V end was cut by 1 base, the J end by 1 base, with 10 bases between. In germline, CDR1 is DFQATT, CDR2 SNEGSKA (reference sequence). The CDR3 is 14 amino acids. The CDR3 DNA reads as TGCAGTGCTAGAGCACCTCAGACCCAAGAGACCCAGTACTTC. As protein: CSARAPQTQETQYF.

The chain carries TRBV19 and TRBJ2-1; 9 bases agree with TRBD1. This CDR3 comprises 18 residues. Unmatched junction bases numbered 15, after V lost 7 bases and J lost 2 bases. Germline CDR1 is LNHDA and CDR2 is SQIVND (reference sequence). Here the CDR3 DNA reads TGTGCCAGTAAGTGGGGACAGGGACAGACTCCGACCTACAATGAGCAGTTCTTC. Translating it yields CASKWGQGQTPTYNEQFF. Based on the CDR3 plus reference TRBV19 and TRBJ2-1, the full variable domain is DGGITQSPKYLFRKEGQNVTLSCEQNLNHDAMYWYRQDPGQGLRLIYYSQIVNDFQKGDIAEGYSVSREKKESFPLTVTSAQKNPTAFYLCASKWGQGQTPTYNEQFFGPGTRLTVL.

The sample holds one count of this clonotype. The gene calls are TRBV20-1 and TRBJ2-3; 8 bases agree with TRBD1. CDR1 is DFQATT and CDR2 is SNEGSKA in the germline V gene (reference sequence). V lost 5 bases and J lost 4; bases outside the gene matches: 5. The CDR3 sequence is 13 residues long. CDR3 sequence: CSAGQGAADTQYF. The DNA of the CDR3 is TGCAGTGCTGGACAGGGAGCTGCAGATACGCAGTATTTT.

This clonotype was detected ten times or more. V gene TRBV13 combines with J gene TRBJ1-1; unclear D gene. Trimming left V 0 bases short and J 1 base short, with 6 bases between. The CDR3 runs 14 residues. Germline V gene lookup returns CDR1 PRHDT and CDR2 FYEKMQ (reference sequence). This CDR3 reads CASSLGRGNTEAFF. DNA of the CDR3: TGTGCCAGCAGCTTAGGCCGAGGGAACACTGAAGCTTTCTTT.

This clonotype was detected a few times. This chain uses TRBV12-3 or TRBV12-4 with TRBJ1-2; maybe TRBD1 (5 bases). The CDR3 covers 13 residues. The V end lost 4 bases, the J end lost 6 bases, and 12 bases lay between the germline ends. CDR3 DNA sequence: TGTGCCAGCAGTTACGGCAGGGTCAATGGCTACACCTTC. This encodes CASSYGRVNGYTF.

This clonotype has a count of ten or more. V and J are TRBV6-1 and TRBJ1-5; 9 bases are a match to TRBD1. Germline-derived CDR1 and CDR2 are MNHNS and SASEGT. With V trimmed by 7 bases and J by 1 base, 5 bases remained unmatched. CDR3 size: 15 residues. CDR3 sequence reads: CASTRTGVSNQPQHF. CDR3 nucleotides: TGTGCCAGCACGAGGACAGGGGTAAGCAATCAGCCCCAGCATTTT.

This clonotype was counted between two and nine times. The genes are TRBV5-1 and TRBJ2-1, with TRBD2 matching 9 bases. Trimming removed 2 bases from V and 0 bases from J; junction bases left unmatched: 0. This CDR3 comprises 15 residues. The V gene's germline CDR1 is SGHRS and CDR2 YFSETQ. For the CDR3, the DNA is TGCGCCAGCAGCTTTAGCGGGGGCTCCTACAATGAGCAGTTCTTC. Its translation is CASSFSGGSYNEQFF. The full variable domain, its missing parts supplied by reference TRBV5-1 and TRBJ2-1, is KAGVTQTPRYLIKTRGQQVTLSCSPISGHRSVSWYQQTPGQGLQFLFEYFSETQRNKGNFPGRFSGRQFSNSRSEMNVSTLELGDSALYLCASSFSGGSYNEQFFGPGTRLTVL.

This clonotype was observed a handful of times. The chain has TRBV6-6 and TRBJ2-5; TRBD1 matches 8 bases. This CDR3 spans 14 amino acids. Germline values: CDR1 MNHNY, CDR2 SVGAGI (reference sequence). V dropped 6 bases and J dropped 4; count of bases not matched to a gene: 7. The DNA of the CDR3 is TGTGCCAGCAGGGAAACAGGACAGGGAGAGACCCAGTACTTC. It specifies CASRETGQGETQYF.

The chain combines TRBV30 with TRBJ2-3; no firm D call. CDR1 and CDR2 (germline): GTSNPN, SVGIG (reference sequence). This CDR3 spans 12 amino acids. V dropped 3 bases and J dropped 4 bases, with 8 bases sitting between them. The CDR3 loop reads CAWSRSADTQYF. The CDR3 coding sequence is TGTGCCTGGAGCCGGAGCGCAGATACGCAGTATTTT.

This clonotype was recorded many times. This rearrangement joins TRBV2 to TRBJ2-2; TRBD2 is a possible D gene (5 bases). Germline CDR1 reads SNHLY; CDR2 reads FYNNEI. This CDR3 region has 14 residues. V was pared by 5 bases and J by 0 bases, with 7 bases between. The CDR3 reads CASSRSANTGELFF. CDR3 bases: TGTGCCAGCAGTCGTAGCGCGAACACCGGGGAGCTGTTTTTT.

This chain links TRBV11-2 with TRBJ1-1; D is unresolved. This CDR3 has 14 amino acids. Germline CDR1 and CDR2: SGHAT and FQNNGV. V shed 1 base and J shed 0 bases, with 6 bases lying between them. The DNA for the CDR3 is TGTGCCAGCAGCTTAGGGCGGGTGAACACTGAAGCTTTCTTT. Translating gives CASSLGRVNTEAFF.

This clonotype turned up a few times. This chain connects TRBV9 to TRBJ2-5; 10 bases fit TRBD2. Germline values: CDR1 SGDLS, CDR2 YYNGEE. The CDR3 contains 14 residues. V lost 3 bases to trimming and J lost 3 bases; unmatched junction nucleotides: 2. CDR3 sequence reads: CASSGGLAEETQYF. Written as DNA, the CDR3 is TGTGCCAGCAGCGGAGGACTAGCGGAAGAGACCCAGTACTTC.

This clonotype showed up just once. The chain uses TRBV10-3 and TRBJ1-6; no firm D call. The germline V and J ends were trimmed by 8 bases and 8 bases, with 10 bases remaining between them. Germline CDR1 ENHRY, CDR2 SYGVKD. The length of the CDR3 is 12 residues. This CDR3 is CAIGERDSPLHF. DNA for the CDR3: TGTGCCATCGGGGAACGGGATTCACCCCTCCACTTT.

This clonotype appeared many times. This sequence joins TRBV4-2 and TRBJ1-2, with TRBD1 identical over 7 bases. The V segment lost 0 bases and the J segment 0 bases; nucleotides outside the gene matches: 7. The CDR3 is 17 amino acids. Germline assignment: CDR1 LGHNA and CDR2 YNFKEQ. The CDR3 sequence is CASSQEGQTKANYGYTF. The CDR3 nucleotides are TGTGCCAGCAGCCAAGAGGGACAGACAAAAGCTAACTATGGCTACACCTTC.